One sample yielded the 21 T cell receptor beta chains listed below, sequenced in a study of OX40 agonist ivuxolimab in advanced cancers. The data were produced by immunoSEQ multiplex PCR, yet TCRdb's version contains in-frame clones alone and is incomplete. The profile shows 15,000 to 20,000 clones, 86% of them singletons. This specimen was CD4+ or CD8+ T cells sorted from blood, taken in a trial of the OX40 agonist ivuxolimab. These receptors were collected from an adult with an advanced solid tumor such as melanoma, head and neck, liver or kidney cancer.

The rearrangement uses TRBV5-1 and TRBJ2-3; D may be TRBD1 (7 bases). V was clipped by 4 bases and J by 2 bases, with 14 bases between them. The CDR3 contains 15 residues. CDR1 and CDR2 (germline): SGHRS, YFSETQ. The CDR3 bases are TGCGCCAGCAGCCTGCGGGACAGTCACACAGATACGCAGTATTTT. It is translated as CASSLRDSHTDTQYF. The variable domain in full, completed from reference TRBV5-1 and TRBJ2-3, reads KAGVTQTPRYLIKTRGQQVTLSCSPISGHRSVSWYQQTPGQGLQFLFEYFSETQRNKGNFPGRFSGRQFSNSRSEMNVSTLELGDSALYLCASSLRDSHTDTQYFGPGTRLTVL.

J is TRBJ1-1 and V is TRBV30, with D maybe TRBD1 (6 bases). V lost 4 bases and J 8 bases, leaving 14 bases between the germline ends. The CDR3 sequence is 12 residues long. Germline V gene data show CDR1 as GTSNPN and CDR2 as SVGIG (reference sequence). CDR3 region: CAWTMGTTEAFF. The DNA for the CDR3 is TGTGCCTGGACCATGGGGACAACCGAAGCTTTCTTT.

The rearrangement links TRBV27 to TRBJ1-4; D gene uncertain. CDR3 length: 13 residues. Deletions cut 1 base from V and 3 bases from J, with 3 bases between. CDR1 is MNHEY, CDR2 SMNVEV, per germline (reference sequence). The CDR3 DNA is TGTGCCAGCAGTTTATACCCTAATGAAAAACTGTTTTTT. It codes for CASSLYPNEKLFF.

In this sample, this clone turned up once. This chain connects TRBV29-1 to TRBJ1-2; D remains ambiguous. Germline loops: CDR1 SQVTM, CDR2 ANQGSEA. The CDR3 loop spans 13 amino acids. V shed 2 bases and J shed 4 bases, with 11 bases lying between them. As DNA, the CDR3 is TGCAGCGTTGAATGGCAACAGTCCTATGGCTACACCTTC. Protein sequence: CSVEWQQSYGYTF.

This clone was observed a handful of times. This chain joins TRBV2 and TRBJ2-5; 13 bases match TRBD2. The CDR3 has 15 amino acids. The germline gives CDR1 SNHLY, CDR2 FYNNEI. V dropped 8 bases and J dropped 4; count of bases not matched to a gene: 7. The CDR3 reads CASFPTSGGGETQYF. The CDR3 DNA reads TGTGCCAGCTTTCCAACTAGCGGGGGGGGAGAGACCCAGTACTTC. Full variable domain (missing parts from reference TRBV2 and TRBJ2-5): EPEVTQTPSHQVTQMGQEVILRCVPISNHLYFYWYRQILGQKVEFLVSFYNNEISEKSEIFDDQFSVERPDGSNFTLKIRSTKLEDSAMYFCASFPTSGGGETQYFGPGTRLLVL.

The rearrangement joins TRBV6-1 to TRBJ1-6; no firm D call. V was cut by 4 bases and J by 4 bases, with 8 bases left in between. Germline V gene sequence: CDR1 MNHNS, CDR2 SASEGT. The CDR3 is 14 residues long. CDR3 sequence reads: CASSVGPYNSPLHF. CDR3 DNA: TGTGCCAGCAGTGTAGGTCCGTATAATTCACCCCTCCACTTT.

CDR3 protein: CASSFRGTEAFF. The CDR3 nucleotides read TGTGCCAGCAGTTTCAGGGGTACTGAAGCTTTCTTT. The rearrangement links TRBV28 to TRBJ1-1; possible D gene TRBD1, 6 bases. Trimming pared 3 bases from V and 5 bases from J, leaving 7 bases between. Germline V gene lookup returns CDR1 MDHEN and CDR2 SYDVKM. This CDR3 is 12 amino acids long.

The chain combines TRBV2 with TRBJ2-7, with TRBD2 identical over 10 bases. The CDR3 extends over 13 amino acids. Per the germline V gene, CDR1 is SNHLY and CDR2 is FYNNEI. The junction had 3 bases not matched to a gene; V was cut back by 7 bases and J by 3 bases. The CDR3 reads CASTSGGRYEQYF. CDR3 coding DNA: TGTGCCAGCACTAGCGGGGGACGCTACGAGCAGTACTTC.

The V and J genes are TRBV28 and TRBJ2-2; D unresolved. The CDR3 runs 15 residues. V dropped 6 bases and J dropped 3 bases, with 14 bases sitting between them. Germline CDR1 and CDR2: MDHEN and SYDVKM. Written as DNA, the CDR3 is TGTGCCAGCAGCTCACGAAGCTGGGACACCGGGGAGCTGTTTTTT. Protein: CASSSRSWDTGELFF.

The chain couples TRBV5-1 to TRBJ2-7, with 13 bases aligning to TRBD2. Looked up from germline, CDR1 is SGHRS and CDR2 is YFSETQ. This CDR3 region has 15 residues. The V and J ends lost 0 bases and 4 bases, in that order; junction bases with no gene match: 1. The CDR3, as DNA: TGCGCCAGCAGCTTGGGGACTAGCGGGAGTTACGAGCAGTACTTC. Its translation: CASSLGTSGSYEQYF.

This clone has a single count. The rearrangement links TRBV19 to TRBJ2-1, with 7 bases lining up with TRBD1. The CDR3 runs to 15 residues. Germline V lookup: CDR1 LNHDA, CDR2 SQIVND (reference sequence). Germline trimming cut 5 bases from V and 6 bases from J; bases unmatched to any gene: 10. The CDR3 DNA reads TGTGCCAGTAGTGACGGGACAGTTCTATTCAATGAGCAGTTCTTC. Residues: CASSDGTVLFNEQFF. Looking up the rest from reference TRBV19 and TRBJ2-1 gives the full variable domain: DGGITQSPKYLFRKEGQNVTLSCEQNLNHDAMYWYRQDPGQGLRLIYYSQIVNDFQKGDIAEGYSVSREKKESFPLTVTSAQKNPTAFYLCASSDGTVLFNEQFFGPGTRLTVL.

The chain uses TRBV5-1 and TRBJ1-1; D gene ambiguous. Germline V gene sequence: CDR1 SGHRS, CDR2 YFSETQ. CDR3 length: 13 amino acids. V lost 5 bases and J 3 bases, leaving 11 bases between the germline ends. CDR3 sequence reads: CASSVLLDTEAFF. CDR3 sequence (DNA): TGCGCCAGCAGTGTTCTGTTGGACACTGAAGCTTTCTTT.

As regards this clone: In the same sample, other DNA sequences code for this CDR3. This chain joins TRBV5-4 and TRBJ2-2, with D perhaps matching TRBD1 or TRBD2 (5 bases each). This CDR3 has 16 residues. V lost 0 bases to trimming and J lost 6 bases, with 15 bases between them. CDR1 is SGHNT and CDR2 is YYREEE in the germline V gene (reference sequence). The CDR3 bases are TGTGCCAGCAGCTTGGGGGGACGGACGGGCGCCGGGGAGCTGTTTTTT. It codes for CASSLGGRTGAGELFF. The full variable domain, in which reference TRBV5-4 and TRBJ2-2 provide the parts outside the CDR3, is ETGVTQSPTHLIKTRGQQVTLRCSSQSGHNTVSWYQQALGQGPQFIFQYYREEENGRGNFPPRFSGLQFPNYSSELNVNALELDDSALYLCASSLGGRTGAGELFFGEGSRLTVL.

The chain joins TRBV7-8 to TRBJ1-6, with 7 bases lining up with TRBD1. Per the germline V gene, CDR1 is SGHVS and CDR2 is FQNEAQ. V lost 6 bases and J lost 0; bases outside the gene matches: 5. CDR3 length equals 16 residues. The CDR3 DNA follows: TGTGCCAGCAGACGGGACAGAGGCTCCTATAATTCACCCCTCCACTTT. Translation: CASRRDRGSYNSPLHF. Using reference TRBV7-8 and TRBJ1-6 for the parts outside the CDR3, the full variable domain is GAGVSQSPRYKVAKRGQDVALRCDPISGHVSLFWYQQALGQGPEFLTYFQNEAQLDKSGLPSDRFFAERPEGSVSTLKIQRTQQEDSAVYLCASRRDRGSYNSPLHFGNGTRLTVT.

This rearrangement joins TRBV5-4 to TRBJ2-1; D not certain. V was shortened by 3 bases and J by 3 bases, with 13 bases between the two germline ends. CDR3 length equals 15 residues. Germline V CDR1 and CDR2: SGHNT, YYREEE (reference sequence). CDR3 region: CASSSGTPLYNEQFF. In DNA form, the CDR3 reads TGTGCCAGCAGCTCCGGAACTCCTCTCTACAATGAGCAGTTCTTC.

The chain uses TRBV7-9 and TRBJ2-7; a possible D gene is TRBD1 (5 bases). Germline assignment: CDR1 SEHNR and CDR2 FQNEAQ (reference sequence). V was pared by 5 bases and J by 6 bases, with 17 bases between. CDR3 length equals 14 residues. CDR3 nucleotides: TGTGCCAGCAGCCTCAAAGCAGGGTCCGGCGAGCAGTACTTC. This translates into CASSLKAGSGEQYF.

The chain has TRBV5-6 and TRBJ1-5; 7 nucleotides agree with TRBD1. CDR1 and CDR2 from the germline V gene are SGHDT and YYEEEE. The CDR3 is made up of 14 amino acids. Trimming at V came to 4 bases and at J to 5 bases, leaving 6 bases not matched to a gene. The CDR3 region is CASSQRDSHQPQHF. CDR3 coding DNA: TGTGCCAGCAGCCAGCGGGACAGCCATCAGCCCCAGCATTTT. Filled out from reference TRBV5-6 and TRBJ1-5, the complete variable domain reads DAGVTQSPTHLIKTRGQQVTLRCSPKSGHDTVSWYQQALGQGPQFIFQYYEEEERQRGNFPDRFSGHQFPNYSSELNVNALLLGDSALYLCASSQRDSHQPQHFGDGTRLSIL.

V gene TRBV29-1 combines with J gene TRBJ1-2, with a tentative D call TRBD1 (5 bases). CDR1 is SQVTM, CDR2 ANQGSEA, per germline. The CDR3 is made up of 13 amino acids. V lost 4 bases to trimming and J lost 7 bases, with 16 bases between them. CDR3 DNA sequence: TGCAGCGTTGCGGGGGGTGGCCTGGGTGGCTACACCTTC. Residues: CSVAGGGLGGYTF.

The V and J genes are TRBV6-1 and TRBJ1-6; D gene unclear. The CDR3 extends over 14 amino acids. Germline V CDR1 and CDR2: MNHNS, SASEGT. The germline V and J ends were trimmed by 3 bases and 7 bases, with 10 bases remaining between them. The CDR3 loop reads CASSDRKSNSPLHF. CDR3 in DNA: TGTGCCAGCAGTGACAGAAAGTCCAATTCACCCCTCCACTTT.

CDR3 loop: CASSPPSGRGNEQFF. For the CDR3, the DNA is TGTGCCAGCTCACCACCGAGCGGGAGGGGTAATGAGCAGTTCTTC. The genes are TRBV18 and TRBJ2-1; 10 bases fit TRBD2. The CDR3 runs 15 residues. V trimming: 0 bases; J trimming: 7 bases; junction bases outside the gene matches: 3. Germline assignment: CDR1 KGHSH and CDR2 LQKENI.

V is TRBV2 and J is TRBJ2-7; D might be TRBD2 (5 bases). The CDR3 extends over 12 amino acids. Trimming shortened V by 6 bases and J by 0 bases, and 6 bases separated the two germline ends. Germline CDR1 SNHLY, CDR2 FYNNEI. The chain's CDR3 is CASREDSYEQYF. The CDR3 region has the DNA TGTGCCAGCAGGGAGGACTCCTACGAGCAGTACTTC.